The clone carrying this T cell receptor (beta chain) was seen a single time. This sample was included in a study of blood T cell repertoires in COVID-19. TCRdb keeps only in-frame clones here, not all; method: immunoSEQ multiplex PCR. Found here are roughly 160,000 clones, about 88% of them singletons; the top ten hold 0.99%. Sequences were obtained from peripheral blood. This sequence originates from a man aged 18 to 30 with acute or convalescent COVID-19.

As DNA, the CDR3 is TGTGCCAGTAGTATAGTCATCGGCGGGGGTTCCCCTGAAGCTTTCTTT. It codes for CASSIVIGGGSPEAFF. The chain couples TRBV19 to TRBJ1-1; tentatively, D is TRBD1 (5 bases). This CDR3 spans 16 amino acids. Trimming pared 1 base from V and 6 bases from J, leaving 18 bases between. Looked up from germline, CDR1 is LNHDA and CDR2 is SQIVND (reference sequence).